This T cell receptor beta chain is drawn from a study of shared clonotypes between healthy human individuals. Study-level findings and limits: Estimated richness was generally greater in naive than memory subsets. When compared with the clonotypes that were shared by all four sorted-subset donors, the non-shared clonotypes turned out to have lower generation probabilities. An expected dependence of interdonor clonotype sharing on sequencing depth was noted.

TCRdb's table, derived via immunoSEQ multiplex PCR, lists solely in-frame clones and lacks some. This sample has 950,000 to 1,200,000 clones, with roughly 77% found just once. Germline CDR1 KGHSH, CDR2 LQKENI. The length of the CDR3 is 13 residues. Trimming took 2 bases from V and 5 from J, leaving 9 bases between them. This clone was found once. The antigen is unknown. V is TRBV18 and J is TRBJ1-2; D gene ambiguous. This clonotype was obtained from a young man in good health. Some clones in this sample may be carry-over from other donors' samples. Specimen: memory CD4+ T cells from PBMCs. Regarding subset: CD45RA-negative fraction. The CDR3 loop reads CASSPGSEYGYTF. CDR3 in DNA: TGTGCCAGCTCACCAGGCTCAGAGTATGGCTACACCTTC. Looking up the rest from reference TRBV18 and TRBJ1-2 gives the full variable domain: NAGVMQNPRHLVRRRGQEARLRCSPMKGHSHVYWYRQLPEEGLKFMVYLQKENIIDESGMPKERFSAEFPKEGPSILRIQQVVRGDSAAYFCASSPGSEYGYTFGSGTRLTVV.